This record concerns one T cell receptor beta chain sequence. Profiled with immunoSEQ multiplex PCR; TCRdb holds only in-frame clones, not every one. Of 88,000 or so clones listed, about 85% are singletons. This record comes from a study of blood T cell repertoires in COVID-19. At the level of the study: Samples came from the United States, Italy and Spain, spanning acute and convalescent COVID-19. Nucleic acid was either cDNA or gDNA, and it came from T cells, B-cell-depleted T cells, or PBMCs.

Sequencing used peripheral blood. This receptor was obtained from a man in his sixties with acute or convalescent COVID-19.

This CDR3 is CASSPGYSSTDTQYF. CDR3 nucleotide sequence: TGTGCCAGCAGCCCGGGTTACTCTAGCACAGATACGCAGTATTTT. The V gene is TRBV7-9, the J gene TRBJ2-3; D gene unclear. Germline V gene lookup returns CDR1 SEHNR and CDR2 FQNEAQ (reference sequence). There are 15 residues in the CDR3. V was pared by 5 bases and J by 0 bases, with 12 bases between.